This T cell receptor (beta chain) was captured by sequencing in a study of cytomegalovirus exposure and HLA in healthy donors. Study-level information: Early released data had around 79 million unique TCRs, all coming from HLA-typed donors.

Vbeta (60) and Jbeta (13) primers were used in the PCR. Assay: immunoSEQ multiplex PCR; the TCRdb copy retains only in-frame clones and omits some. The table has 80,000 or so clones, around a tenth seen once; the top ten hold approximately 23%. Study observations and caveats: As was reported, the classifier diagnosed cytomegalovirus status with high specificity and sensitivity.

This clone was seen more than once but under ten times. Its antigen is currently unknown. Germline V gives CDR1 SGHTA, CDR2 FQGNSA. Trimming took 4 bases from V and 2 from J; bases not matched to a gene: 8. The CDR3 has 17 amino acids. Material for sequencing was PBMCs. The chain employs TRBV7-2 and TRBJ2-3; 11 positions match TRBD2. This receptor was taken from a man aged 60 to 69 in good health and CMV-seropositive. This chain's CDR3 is CASSWGIAGGDTDTQYF. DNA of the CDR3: TGTGCCAGCAGCTGGGGGATAGCGGGAGGGGACACAGATACGCAGTATTTT.